This record concerns one T cell receptor beta chain sequence. This clonotype was recorded at least ten times. The antigen this receptor binds is unknown. No base qualities exist here, and no much larger clone lies one base off it. The entry originates in a study of identical twins listed by TCRdb under 2016. Regarding the research as a whole: To test whether fetal clonotypes persist, the study used deep sequencing on TCR alpha and beta repertoires from monozygotic twins, unrelated adults of various ages, and cord blood. To rule out contamination, the twin experiments were replicated at different times with different library preparation protocols. The research as a whole found: A weaker excess of twin sharing was found in beta out-of-frame sequences because the signal-to-noise ratio was lowered by fewer shared sequences. Zero-insertion analyses could be partly confounded by invariant T cells such as MAIT and iNKT, although diverse VJ usage argued against such confounding for most clonotypes. Because the same donors could not be followed over many years, the conclusions relied on cross-sectional statistical analysis. Compared with coincidental sharing between unrelated individuals, out-of-frame TCR alpha sequences shared between twins showed an excess of sequences with low generation probability. Fewer insertions were carried by abundant cord blood beta clonotypes; a weaker similar trend was observed in young adult naive repertoires, while no such trend was observed in memory repertoires. Recombination models systematically underestimated out-of-frame TCR alpha sharing in monozygotic twins but agreed with sharing between unrelated individuals.

Only healthy Caucasian donors were included. Three pairs of female monozygotic twins, all aged 18 to 29 years, were included in the twin cohort. Positive isolation kits from Invitrogen were used to isolate CD4+ and CD8+ T cell populations. Library prep was done by 5' RACE. Sequencing was carried out with an Illumina HiSeq 2000. A universal primer binding site was added through template switching, and the final cDNA carried a unique molecular identifier so that TCR cDNA molecules could be counted accurately. Specific primers in the conserved constant-segment region were used to synthesize first-strand cDNA for the TCR alpha and beta chains. To control for contamination, every cDNA library was double barcoded, receiving both a SMART-Mk sample barcode and Illumina barcodes. Two successive PCR steps introduced TruSeq adapter sequences along with Illumina sample barcodes. The TCR alpha and beta cDNA libraries were sequenced on the Illumina HiSeq platform using custom primers. On the study's bioinformatics: MiGEC was used to process raw reads and extract unique molecular identifiers, and MiXCR was used to find CDR3 positions. Recombination models were inferred per individual with the repgenHMM and IGoR tools using an EM algorithm. The analysis of shared clonotypes was done with the tcR package in R, with sharing normalized by the product of cloneset sizes. To study raw recombination without the effects of thymic and clonal selection, out-of-frame nonproductive sequences were analyzed. In-frame beta chains were kept once TCRdb had trimmed the public reads at Q25 with fastp and called clones with MiXCR. Rows matching on CDR3 protein sequence are summarized as one entry with the most common DNA and genes. The authors' filters were not applied to this entry. The sample includes roughly 540,000 distinct CDR3 sequences, with about 20% observed a single time. About 0.91% of the sample comes from the top ten.

V lost 4 bases and J lost 3 bases; the stretch between them is 10 bases long. Including cysteine and phenylalanine, the CDR3 has 13 amino acids. The CDR3 DNA has 39 bases and is translated from base 1. These data also formed part of another study, on T cells expressing NK-cell markers. The second paper further reports: TCR beta-chain repertoires were profiled in sorted CD3+CD56+NKG2C+, CD3+CD56+NKG2C- and CD3+CD56-NKG2C+ T-cell subsets from fewer than 10 donors. Seven of the eight sequenced donors were HCMV-seropositive and one was HCMV-seronegative. To restrict sorting to alphabetaTCR-expressing T cells, an anti-gammadeltaTCR antibody was added in several experiments. For several donors, the dominant CD3+CD56+NKG2C+ clonotypes were among the top 10 CD8+ clonotypes and accounted for about 1.0-7.5% of CD8+ T cells. Those dominant clonotypes were again the most abundant among CD3+CD56-NKG2C+ cells in a few donors, at 28.3-60.1%. Whether the expanded NKG2C-expressing T cell clones were specific for HCMV antigens was left unclear. Randomly selected healthy volunteers, three men and five women, were used as the eight sequenced donors. A commercial ELISA kit detecting HCMV-specific IgG in serum was used to determine HCMV serostatus. Reads were demultiplexed and grouped by UMI with MIGEC, and clonotypes were assembled and quantified with MiTCR. To exclude erroneous sequences, any TCR cDNA sequence not supported by at least two reads was discarded. The tcR package was used for downstream repertoire analysis, with clonotypes matched between fractions based on CDR3 nucleotide sequence plus V segment. Antigen specificity was annotated against VDJdb with VDJmatch, allowing one amino acid substitution in CDR3.

Sequencing was carried out using CD4+ T cells sorted from blood. The V and J genes are TRBV12-3 or TRBV12-4 and TRBJ2-7; confidence is insufficient to name the D gene. This receptor was taken from a woman aged 18-35 years in good health. CDR3 loop: CASSSLGIYEQYF. The DNA is TGTGCCAGCAGTTCTCTGGGAATCTACGAGCAGTACTTC.